The T cell receptor beta chain described here comes from a study of shared clonotypes between healthy human individuals. Healthy adults negative for HIV, lacking recent acute infections or vaccinations, served as donors. Running of the assay took place at deep level. The repertoire was sequenced with immunoSEQ multiplex PCR; TCRdb's copy has only in-frame clones and lacks some. The profile shows under 600,000 clones, approximately 79% of them singletons. Trimming pared 3 bases from V and 7 bases from J, leaving 8 bases between. CDR3 length: 12 residues. CDR1 is MDHEN and CDR2 is SYDVKM in the germline V gene.

The TCR sequence derives from a woman in her thirties or forties in good health. Some clones in this sample may be carry-over from other donors' samples. V is TRBV28 and J is TRBJ2-3; a possible D gene is TRBD1 (5 bases). Sequencing input: PBMCs. Written as DNA, the CDR3 is TGTGCCAGCAGTTTCAGGGCACATACGCAGTATTTT. It codes for CASSFRAHTQYF.